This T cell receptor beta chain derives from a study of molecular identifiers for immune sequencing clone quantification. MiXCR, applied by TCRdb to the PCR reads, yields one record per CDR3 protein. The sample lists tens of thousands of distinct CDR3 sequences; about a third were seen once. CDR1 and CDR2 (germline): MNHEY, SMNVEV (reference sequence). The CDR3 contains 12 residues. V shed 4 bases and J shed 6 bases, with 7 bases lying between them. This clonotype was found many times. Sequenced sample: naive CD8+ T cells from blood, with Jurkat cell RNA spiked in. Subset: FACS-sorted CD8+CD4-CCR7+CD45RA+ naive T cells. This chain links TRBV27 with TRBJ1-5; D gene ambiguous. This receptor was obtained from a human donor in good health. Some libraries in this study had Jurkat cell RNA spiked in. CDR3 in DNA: TGTGCCAGCAGTTCTGGGGTTCAGCCCCAGCATTTT. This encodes CASSSGVQPQHF.